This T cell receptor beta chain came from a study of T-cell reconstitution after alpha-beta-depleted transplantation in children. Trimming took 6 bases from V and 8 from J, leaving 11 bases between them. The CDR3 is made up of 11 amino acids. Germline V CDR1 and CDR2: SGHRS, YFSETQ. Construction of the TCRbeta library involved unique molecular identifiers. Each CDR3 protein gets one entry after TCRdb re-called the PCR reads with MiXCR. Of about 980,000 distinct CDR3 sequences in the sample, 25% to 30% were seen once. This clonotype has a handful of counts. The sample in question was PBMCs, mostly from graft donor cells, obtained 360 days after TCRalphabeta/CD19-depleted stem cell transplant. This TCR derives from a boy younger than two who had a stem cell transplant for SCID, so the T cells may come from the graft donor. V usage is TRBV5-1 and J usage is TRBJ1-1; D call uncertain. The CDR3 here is CASKNSEEAFF. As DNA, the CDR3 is TGCGCCAGCAAAAATTCGGAAGAAGCTTTCTTT.